These 17 T cell receptor beta chains originate from one sample sequenced in a study of T cells in Graves' hyperthyroidism and ophthalmopathy. TCR beta CDR3 sequences were amplified from RNA transcripts. First-round RT-PCR targeting the TCR CDR3 was performed with the HTBI primer set. TCRdb re-derived calls from the multiplex PCR reads in MiXCR, one entry per CDR3 protein. The sample lists 400,000 to 500,000 distinct CDR3 sequences; over 13% were seen once. Sequencing used blood. These receptors were taken from a woman in her late teens or twenties with Graves' hyperthyroidism.

This clonotype was counted many times. The chain uses TRBV28 and TRBJ2-7; D unresolved. The CDR3 is 15 amino acids. Germline CDR1 and CDR2: MDHEN and SYDVKM. V lost 6 bases and J 0 bases, leaving 15 bases between the germline ends. CDR3: CASSFGWRDSYEQYF. In DNA, the CDR3 is TGTGCCAGCAGCTTTGGTTGGCGAGACTCCTACGAGCAGTACTTC.

This clonotype was seen ten or more times. J is TRBJ2-1 and V is TRBV20-1; a possible D gene is TRBD2 (6 bases). Between the trimmed V and J ends, which lost 5 bases and 3 bases, there was a span of 17 bases. CDR1 is DFQATT and CDR2 is SNEGSKA in the germline V gene (reference sequence). The CDR3 totals 15 residues. The CDR3 coding sequence is TGCAGTGCTCCCCGGGGTAGCGGTCGCTACAATGAGCAGTTCTTC. Translated: CSAPRGSGRYNEQFF.

At least ten counts were recorded for this clonotype. The V call is TRBV20-1, the J call TRBJ1-1; D possibly corresponds to TRBD1 (5 bases). The germline V and J ends were trimmed by 6 bases and 0 bases, with 17 bases remaining between them. Germline V gene sequence: CDR1 DFQATT, CDR2 SNEGSKA (reference sequence). The CDR3 is made up of 15 amino acids. CDR3 amino acids: CSASPAGVMNTEAFF. DNA of the CDR3: TGCAGTGCCAGTCCGGCGGGGGTTATGAACACTGAAGCTTTCTTT.

This clonotype occurred a few times. This sequence joins TRBV7-2 and TRBJ1-1, with D possibly TRBD1 on 5 matching bases. There are 13 residues in the CDR3. V was clipped by 0 bases and J by 7 bases, with 9 bases between them. CDR1 is SGHTA, CDR2 FQGNSA, per germline. CDR3 protein: CASSLALTVEAFF. In DNA form, the CDR3 reads TGTGCCAGCAGCTTAGCGTTGACAGTTGAAGCTTTCTTT.

This clonotype was observed at least ten times. The J gene is TRBJ2-1, the V gene TRBV12-3 or TRBV12-4; 11 bases map to TRBD2. The ends lost 6 bases at V and 1 base at J; junction bases unmatched: 5. The CDR3 totals 16 residues. CDR3 loop: CASRAGTSGSYNEQFF. The CDR3 DNA sequence: TGTGCCAGCAGAGCCGGGACTAGCGGATCCTACAATGAGCAGTTCTTC.

The table lists this clonotype with many counts. The chain uses TRBV5-8 and TRBJ2-5, with D perhaps matching TRBD1 or TRBD2 (5 bases each). V was clipped by 1 base and J by 4 bases, with 17 bases between them. CDR3 length: 16 residues. The germline V gene encodes CDR1 SGHTS and CDR2 YDEGEE. The CDR3 DNA is TGTGCCAGCAGCTTGCTGGGGGAGAGGTATATAGAGACCCAGTACTTC. Protein product: CASSLLGERYIETQYF.

This clonotype showed up many times. The chain has TRBV7-9 and TRBJ1-1; TRBD1 might be the D (5 bases). The V gene's germline CDR1 is SEHNR and CDR2 FQNEAQ (reference sequence). The CDR3 extends over 18 amino acids. Between the trimmed V and J ends, which lost 7 bases and 0 bases, there was a span of 24 bases. The CDR3 loop reads CASTRSGTSLNLNTEAFF. The CDR3 nucleotides read TGTGCCAGCACCCGTTCCGGGACCTCCCTCAACTTGAACACTGAAGCTTTCTTT.

This clonotype showed up many times. This chain links TRBV27 with TRBJ1-5; 9 bases are a match to TRBD1. With 2 bases clipped from V and 5 bases from J, the junction kept 4 bases outside the gene matches. CDR3 length: 15 residues. Germline CDR1 and CDR2: MNHEY and SMNVEV (reference sequence). The CDR3 nucleotides read TGTGCCAGCAGTTTAAGTACAGGGGGCGATCAGCCCCAGCATTTT. Protein: CASSLSTGGDQPQHF.

This clonotype was recorded a few times. This sequence joins TRBV11-1 and TRBJ1-6, with a possible D match to TRBD1 (5 bases). Germline V lookup: CDR1 SGHAT, CDR2 FQDESV (reference sequence). The length of the CDR3 is 17 residues. Deletions cut 4 bases from V and 7 bases from J, with 20 bases between. CDR3 loop: CASSSRAMRGVNSPLHF. CDR3 DNA: TGTGCCAGCAGCTCCCGGGCGATGAGGGGTGTGAATTCACCCCTCCACTTT.

This clonotype was counted ten times or more. The genes are TRBV12-3 or TRBV12-4 and TRBJ2-5; D is unresolved. V lost 3 bases, J lost 3 bases, and 5 bases lay in between. The CDR3 has 12 amino acids. CDR3 loop: CASSFGKETQYF. CDR3 nucleotides: TGTGCCAGCAGTTTCGGTAAAGAGACCCAGTACTTC.

The table lists this clonotype with many counts. This chain links TRBV11-2 with TRBJ1-2; D is possibly TRBD1 (5 bases). This CDR3 has 16 amino acids. V gave up 4 bases and J gave up 6 bases, with 21 bases separating them. CDR1 and CDR2 from the germline V gene are SGHAT and FQNNGV. This CDR3 reads CASSSTKGSGSDGYTF. In DNA, the CDR3 is TGTGCCAGCAGCTCCACCAAGGGGTCAGGGAGCGATGGCTACACCTTC.

As regards this clonotype: One junction end does not reproduce the germline sequence, and a read error may be involved. The chain combines TRBV7-6 with TRBJ1-6, with TRBD1 as a possible D gene (6 bases). There are 15 residues in the CDR3. Germline CDR1 SGHVS, CDR2 FNYEAQ. CDR3 in DNA: TGTGCCAGCGGCTTGTGGACAGCCGATAATTCACCCCTCCACTTT. It yields the protein CASGLWTADNSPLHF.

This clonotype was recorded at least ten times. V gene TRBV5-1 combines with J gene TRBJ2-1; D is uncertain. Looked up from germline, CDR1 is SGHRS and CDR2 is YFSETQ. V lost 4 bases and J lost 8, with 7 bases in between. The CDR3 totals 11 residues. The CDR3 loop is CASSPSDEQFF. For the CDR3, the DNA is TGCGCCAGCAGCCCCTCGGATGAGCAGTTCTTC.

There are a few counts of this clonotype. Given a much more abundant clone one base away, this may be a read error. The V call is TRBV6-1, the J call TRBJ2-7; D call uncertain. The V gene's germline CDR1 is MNHNS and CDR2 SASEGT. The CDR3 has 13 residues. The CDR3 bases are TGTGCCAGCAGTGCGACGGTTTTCTACGAGCAGCACGTC. It yields the protein CASSATVFYEQHV.

Concerning this clonotype itself: Germline and junction disagree at one end, which may indicate a read error. CDR3 sequence reads: CASSPGTDAGRIF. CDR3 nucleotide sequence: TGTGCCAGCAGCCCCGGGACCGACGCCGGACGAATCTTC. The V gene is TRBV7-2, the J gene TRBJ2-1; TRBD1 or TRBD2 may be the D gene (5 bases each). The CDR3 runs to 13 residues. The germline CDR1 and CDR2 sequences are SGHTA and FQGNSA.

This clonotype was recorded at least ten times. The V call is TRBV19, the J call TRBJ1-1; 9 bases line up with TRBD1. The germline CDR1 and CDR2 sequences are LNHDA and SQIVND (reference sequence). The length of the CDR3 is 14 residues. Trimming cost V 4 bases and J 5 bases; bases outside gene matches: 5. CDR3 loop: CASSRYRGRTEAFF. The CDR3 bases are TGTGCCAGTAGTAGATACAGGGGGCGAACTGAAGCTTTCTTT.

This clonotype was counted many times. This chain connects TRBV7-8 to TRBJ2-1, with 8 nucleotides matching TRBD2. Losses at the gene ends were 5 bases for V and 1 base for J; bases not matched to a gene: 7. Germline assignment: CDR1 SGHVS and CDR2 FQNEAQ. CDR3 length: 16 amino acids. CDR3 sequence (DNA): TGTGCCAGCAGCACACAGCGGGAGCTTTCCTACAATGAGCAGTTCTTC. It specifies CASSTQRELSYNEQFF.